This T cell receptor (beta chain) comes out of a study of blood T cell repertoires in COVID-19 (TCRdb year 2020). Looking at the study overall: The collaborator samples originated in the United States, Italy and Spain and spanned the acute and convalescent phases of COVID-19. Where available, HLA class I and class II types were obtained from metadata supplied by the sample provider rather than from assay-based typing. A freely available public database, intended as a resource for researchers studying the immune response to SARS-CoV-2, is where the repertoires were released. Sample metadata almost always included a de-identified subject ID, COVID-19 status, age in years and sex. The samples were drawn from the first 160 participants of the ongoing ImmuneRACE study and from about 1,200 subjects provided by 6 global collaborators. The dataset comprised deeply sampled blood TCRbeta repertoires from subjects exposed to, actively infected with, or recovered from COVID-19. The prospective study material was composed of cDNA or gDNA derived from T cells, B-cell-depleted T cells, or PBMCs.

About this clone itself: What antigen it recognizes has not been identified. No much larger clone exists at a distance of one base, and base qualities are not known.

The research as a whole found: The amount of clinical and demographic metadata varied by source and participant and was provided uncurated.

Its CDR3 holds 13 amino acids, cysteine through phenylalanine. Just the 39-base CDR3 DNA is kept, in frame starting at base 1. V loses 0 bases of germline sequence and J loses 8 bases, and the interval between the two ends is 9 bases. CDR1 and CDR2 are drawn from the germline V gene: SGDLS, YYNGEE. The immunoSEQ Assay, a bias-controlled multiplex PCR, was used to amplify TCRbeta CDR3 regions from genomic DNA. Per the original workflow: Nucleated cell counts per sample were estimated from amplification of reference gene primers within the assay. To quantify the absolute abundance of each unique TCRbeta CDR3 rearrangement, sequence reads were collapsed and filtered. Productive Simpson clonality was computed per sample as the square root of Simpson's diversity index over productive rearrangements. In TCRdb, the immuneACCESS table is reduced to in-frame sequences with V and J assigned. These tables do not hold every clone; where another copy was compared, an unresolved V gene accounts for under half, and the others remain unexplained. Clonal size and the V and J genes are those of that table, whereas D and trimming came from the DNA. Counted in this sample were approximately 290,000 clones; about 90% of them appeared once. About 4.5% of the sample lies in the top ten.

Enrolling through a virtual design, the prospective study's participants ranged in age from roughly 18 to 95 years and lived across roughly 24 United States geographic areas. To assign participants to cohorts, the prospective study relied on clinical history that participants themselves reported in a screening survey and a study questionnaire. Each participant in the prospective study had whole blood, serum and a nasopharyngeal or oropharyngeal swab collected by mobile phlebotomists. Participants in the prospective study had the option to provide additional blood draws and questionnaires over an approximately 2-month period. Before DNA extraction, prospective study blood samples were shipped either frozen or at room temperature.

Sequencing was performed on PBMCs or T cells enriched from blood (not recorded which). The receptor was isolated from a woman aged 18-30 years with acute COVID-19. The chain uses TRBV9 and TRBJ1-3, with the D segment identity uncertain. The CDR3 region has the sequence CASSVGEADTIYF. The DNA is TGTGCCAGCAGCGTAGGAGAAGCGGACACCATATATTTT. With all but the CDR3 taken from the reference TRBV9 and TRBJ1-3 genes, the full variable domain is: DSGVTQTPKHLITATGQRVTLRCSPRSGDLSVYWYQQSLDQGLQFLIQYYNGEERAKGNILERFSAQQFPDLHSELNLSSLELGDSALYFCASSVGEADTIYFGEGSWLTVV.